The present TCR beta chain was sequenced within a study of vaccination effects on CD4 cells after COVID-19. In the study overall: Following the second dose by a median of 72 days, the post-vaccine samples were obtained.

Before any sequencing was done, the ViraFEST assay used viral peptide pools to expand antigen-specific CD4+ T cells. Having been cultured for ten to eleven days, the cells underwent CD4+ T cell isolation. The cohort was immunized with two doses of either the BNT162b2 or mRNA-1273 vaccine. A density of roughly 2 million PBMC per well was used; these cells were cultured with approximately 9.1 IU/ml IL-2 and around 10 ug/ml peptides. The table came from immunoSEQ multiplex PCR; TCRdb's copy has only in-frame clones and leaves some out. Found here are approximately 65,000 clones, roughly 74% of them singletons; the top ten hold approximately 1.5%. The CDR3 spans 10 residues, counting both ends. Germline V gene data show CDR1 as SEHNR and CDR2 as FQNEAQ (reference sequence). This clone turned up a few times. Antigen unknown. Given the absence of the conserved phenylalanine or tryptophan at the CDR3 end, a read error is likely. The DNA is left out, because the CDR3 cannot be placed on it with certainty; the CDR3 is given as TCRdb lists it.

The chain carries TRBV7-9 and TRBJ2-7; the listed D gene, TRBD2, was not tested against the DNA. The sequence was obtained from a human donor who received a COVID-19 vaccine. The sample here was CD4+ T cells from PBMCs cultured with HCoV-229E spike peptides, taken after COVID-19 vaccination. The chain's CDR3 is CARGGSHHSG.